This TCR beta chain originates from a study of blood T cell repertoires in COVID-19. Looking at the study overall: The study drew acute and convalescent COVID-19 samples from the United States, Italy and Spain. Sources were T cells, B-cell-depleted T cells, or PBMCs; the material itself was cDNA or gDNA.

Only one count was recorded for this clone. Trimming pared 2 bases from V and 11 bases from J, leaving 12 bases between. The CDR3 extends over 12 amino acids. Germline assignment: CDR1 SEHNR and CDR2 FQNEAQ (reference sequence). Authors' methods: Reference gene primer amplification yielded estimated nucleated cell counts. Assay: immunoSEQ multiplex PCR; the TCRdb copy retains only in-frame clones and omits some. The V and J calls and clone size are taken from that table; D and trimming were inferred from the DNA. In the table there are roughly 200,000 clones, around 84% of which are singletons. This clonotype was sampled from a woman of 80 years or more with active or convalescent COVID-19. The specimen was peripheral blood. The chain combines TRBV7-9 with TRBJ1-1; the D gene is possibly TRBD1 (5 bases). The CDR3 here is CASSLQGLGAFF. CDR3 DNA sequence: TGTGCCAGCAGCTTACAGGGTTTGGGGGCTTTCTTT.